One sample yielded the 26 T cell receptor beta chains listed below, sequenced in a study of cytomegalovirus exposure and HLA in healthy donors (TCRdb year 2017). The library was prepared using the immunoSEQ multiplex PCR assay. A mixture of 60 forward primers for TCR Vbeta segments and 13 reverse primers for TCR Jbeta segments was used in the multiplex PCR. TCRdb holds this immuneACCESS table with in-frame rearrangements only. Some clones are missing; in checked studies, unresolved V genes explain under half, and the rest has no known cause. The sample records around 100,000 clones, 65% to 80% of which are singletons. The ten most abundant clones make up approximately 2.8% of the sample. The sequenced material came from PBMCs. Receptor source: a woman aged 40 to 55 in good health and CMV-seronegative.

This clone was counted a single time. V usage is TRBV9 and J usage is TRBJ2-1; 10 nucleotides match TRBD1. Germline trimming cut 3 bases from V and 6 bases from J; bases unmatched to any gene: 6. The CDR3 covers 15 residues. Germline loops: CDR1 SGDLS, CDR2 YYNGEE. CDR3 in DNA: TGTGCCAGCAGCGCCGGGACAGGGGAAATCAATGAGCAGTTCTTC. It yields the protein CASSAGTGEINEQFF.

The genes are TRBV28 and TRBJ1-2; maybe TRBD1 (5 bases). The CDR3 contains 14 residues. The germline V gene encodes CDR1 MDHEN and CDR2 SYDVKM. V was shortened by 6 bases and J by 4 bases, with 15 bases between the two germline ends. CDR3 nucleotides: TGTGCCAGCAGCCCTATGGGGCTTGGCTATGGCTACACCTTC. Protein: CASSPMGLGYGYTF.

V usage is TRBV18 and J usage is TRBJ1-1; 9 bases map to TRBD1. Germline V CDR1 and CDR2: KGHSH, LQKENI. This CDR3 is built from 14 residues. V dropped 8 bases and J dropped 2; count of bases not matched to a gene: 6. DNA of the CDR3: TGTGCCAGCCGGACGACAGGGGGAAACACTGAAGCTTTCTTT. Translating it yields CASRTTGGNTEAFF.

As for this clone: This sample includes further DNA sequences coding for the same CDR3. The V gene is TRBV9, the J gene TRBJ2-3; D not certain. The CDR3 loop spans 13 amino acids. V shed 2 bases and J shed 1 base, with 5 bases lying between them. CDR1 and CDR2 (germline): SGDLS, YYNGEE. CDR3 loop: CASSVAGTDTQYF. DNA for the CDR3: TGTGCCAGCAGCGTGGCCGGCACAGATACGCAGTATTTT.

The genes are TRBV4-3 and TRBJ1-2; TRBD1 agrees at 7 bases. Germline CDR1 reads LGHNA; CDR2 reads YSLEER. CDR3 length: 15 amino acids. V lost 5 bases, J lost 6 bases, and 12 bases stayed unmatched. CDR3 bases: TGCGCCAGCAGCTCCCAGGACAGGTGGGGGGATGGCTACACCTTC. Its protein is CASSSQDRWGDGYTF.

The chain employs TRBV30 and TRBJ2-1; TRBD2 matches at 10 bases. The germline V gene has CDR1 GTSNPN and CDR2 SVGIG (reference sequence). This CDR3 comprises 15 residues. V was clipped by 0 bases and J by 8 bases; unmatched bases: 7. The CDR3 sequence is CAWSVGASGSDEQFF. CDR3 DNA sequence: TGTGCCTGGAGTGTAGGGGCTAGCGGGAGCGATGAGCAGTTCTTC.

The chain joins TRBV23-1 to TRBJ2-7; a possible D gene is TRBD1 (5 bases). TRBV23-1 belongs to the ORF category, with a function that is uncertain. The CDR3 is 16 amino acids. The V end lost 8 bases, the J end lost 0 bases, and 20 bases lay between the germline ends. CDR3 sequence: CASGRKRRESSYEQYF. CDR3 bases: TGCGCCAGCGGCAGGAAACGCAGGGAAAGCTCCTACGAGCAGTACTTC.

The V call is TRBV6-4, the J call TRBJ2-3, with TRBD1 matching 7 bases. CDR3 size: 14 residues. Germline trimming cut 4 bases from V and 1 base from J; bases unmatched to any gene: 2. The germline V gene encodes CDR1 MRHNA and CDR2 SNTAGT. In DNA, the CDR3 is TGTGCCAGCAGTGTTACAGGGGGCACAGATACGCAGTATTTT. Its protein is CASSVTGGTDTQYF.

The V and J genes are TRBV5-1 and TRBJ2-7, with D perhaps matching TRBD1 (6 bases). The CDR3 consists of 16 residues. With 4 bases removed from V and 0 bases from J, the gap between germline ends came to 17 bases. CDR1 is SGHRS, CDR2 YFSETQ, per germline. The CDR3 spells CASSPTGNTYSYEQYF. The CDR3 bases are TGCGCCAGCAGCCCGACAGGTAACACCTACTCCTACGAGCAGTACTTC.

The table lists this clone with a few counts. CDR3: CAISPRGQGVDEQFF. The CDR3 region has the DNA TGTGCCATCAGCCCCCGGGGACAGGGGGTTGATGAGCAGTTCTTC. The J gene is TRBJ2-1, the V gene TRBV10-3; 11 positions agree with TRBD1. Germline V gene lookup returns CDR1 ENHRY and CDR2 SYGVKD. The V segment lost 6 bases and the J segment 8 bases; nucleotides outside the gene matches: 9. CDR3 length: 15 amino acids.

The CDR3 bases are TGTGCCAGCTCAGACGTTACAGGGTTCTCTGGAAACACCATATATTTT. Amino acids: CASSDVTGFSGNTIYF. The chain uses TRBV18 and TRBJ1-3; D might be TRBD1 (6 bases). The CDR3 loop spans 16 amino acids. V was cut by 5 bases and J by 0 bases, with 14 bases left in between. Looked up from germline, CDR1 is KGHSH and CDR2 is LQKENI.

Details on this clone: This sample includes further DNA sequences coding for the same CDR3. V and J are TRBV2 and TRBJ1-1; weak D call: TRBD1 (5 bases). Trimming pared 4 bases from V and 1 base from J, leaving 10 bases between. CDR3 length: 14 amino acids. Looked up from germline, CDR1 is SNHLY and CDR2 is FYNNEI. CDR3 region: CASSVSRENTEAFF. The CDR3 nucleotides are TGTGCCAGCAGTGTCTCCAGGGAGAACACTGAAGCTTTCTTT.

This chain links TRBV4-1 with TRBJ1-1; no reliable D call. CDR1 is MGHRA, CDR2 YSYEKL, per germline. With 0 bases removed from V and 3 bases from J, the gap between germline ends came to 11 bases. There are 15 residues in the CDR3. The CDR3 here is CASSQEVGRDTEAFF. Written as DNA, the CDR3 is TGCGCCAGCAGCCAAGAGGTAGGGAGGGACACTGAAGCTTTCTTT.

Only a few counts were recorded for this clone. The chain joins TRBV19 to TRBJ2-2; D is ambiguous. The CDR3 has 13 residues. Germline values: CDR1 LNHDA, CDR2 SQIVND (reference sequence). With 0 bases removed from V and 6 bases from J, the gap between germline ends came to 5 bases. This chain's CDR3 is CASSIDSAGELFF. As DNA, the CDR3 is TGTGCCAGTAGTATAGATTCGGCCGGGGAGCTGTTTTTT.

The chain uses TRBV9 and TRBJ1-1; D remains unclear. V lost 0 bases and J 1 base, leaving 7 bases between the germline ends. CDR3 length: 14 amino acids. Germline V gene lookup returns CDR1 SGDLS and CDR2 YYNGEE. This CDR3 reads CASSVGDSNTEAFF. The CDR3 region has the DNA TGTGCCAGCAGCGTAGGAGACTCGAACACTGAAGCTTTCTTT.

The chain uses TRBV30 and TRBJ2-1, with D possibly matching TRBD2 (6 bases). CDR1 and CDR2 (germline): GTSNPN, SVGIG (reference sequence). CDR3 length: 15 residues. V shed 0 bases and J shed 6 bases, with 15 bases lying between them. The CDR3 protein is CAWSVPPGVRNEQFF. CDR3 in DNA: TGTGCCTGGAGTGTACCCCCGGGAGTTCGCAATGAGCAGTTCTTC.

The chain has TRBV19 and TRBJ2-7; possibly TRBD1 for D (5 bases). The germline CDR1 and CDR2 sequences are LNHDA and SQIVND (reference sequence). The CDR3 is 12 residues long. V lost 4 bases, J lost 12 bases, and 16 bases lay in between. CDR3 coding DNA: TGTGCCAGTAGTACCTTCGGACACTCGCCGTACTTC. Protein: CASSTFGHSPYF. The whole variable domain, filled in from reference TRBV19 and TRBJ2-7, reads DGGITQSPKYLFRKEGQNVTLSCEQNLNHDAMYWYRQDPGQGLRLIYYSQIVNDFQKGDIAEGYSVSREKKESFPLTVTSAQKNPTAFYLCASSTFGHSPYFGPGTRLTVT.

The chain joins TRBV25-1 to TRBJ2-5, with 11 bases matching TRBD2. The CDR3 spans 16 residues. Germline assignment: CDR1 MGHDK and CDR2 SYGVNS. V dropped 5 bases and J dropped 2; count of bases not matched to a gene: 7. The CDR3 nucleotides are TGTGCCAGCAGTCCCGGGACTAGCGGACTTCAAGAGACCCAGTACTTC. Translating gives CASSPGTSGLQETQYF.

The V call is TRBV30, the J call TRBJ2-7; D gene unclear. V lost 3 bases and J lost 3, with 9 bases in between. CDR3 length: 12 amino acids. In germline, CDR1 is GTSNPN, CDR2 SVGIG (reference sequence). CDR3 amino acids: CAWSHLSYEQYF. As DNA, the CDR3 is TGTGCCTGGAGCCACCTAAGCTACGAGCAGTACTTC.

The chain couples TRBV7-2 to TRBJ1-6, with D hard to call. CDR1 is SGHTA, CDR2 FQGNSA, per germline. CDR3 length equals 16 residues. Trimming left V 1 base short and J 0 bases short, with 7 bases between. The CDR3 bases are TGTGCCAGCAGCTTAGACGGTAGCTCCTATAATTCACCCCTCCACTTT. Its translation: CASSLDGSSYNSPLHF.

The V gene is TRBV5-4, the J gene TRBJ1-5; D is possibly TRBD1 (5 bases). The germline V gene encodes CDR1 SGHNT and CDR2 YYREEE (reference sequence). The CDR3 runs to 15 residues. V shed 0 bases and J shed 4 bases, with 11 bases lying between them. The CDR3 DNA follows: TGTGCCAGCAGCTTGGGGGGGGGTAGGAATCAGCCCCAGCATTTT. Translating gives CASSLGGGRNQPQHF.

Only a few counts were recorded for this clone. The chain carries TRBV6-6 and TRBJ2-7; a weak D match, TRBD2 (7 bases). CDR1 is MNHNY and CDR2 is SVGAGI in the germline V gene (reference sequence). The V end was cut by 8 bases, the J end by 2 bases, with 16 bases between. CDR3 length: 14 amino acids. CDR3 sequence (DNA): TGTGCCAGCGGAAGGGGGGGCCAGGCCTACGAGCAGTACTTC. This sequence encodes CASGRGGQAYEQYF.

CDR3: CASSEGLSYEQYF. The CDR3 DNA follows: TGTGCCAGCAGTGAGGGGCTCTCCTACGAGCAGTACTTC. The J gene is TRBJ2-7, the V gene TRBV6-1, with D perhaps TRBD1 (5 bases). Germline V CDR1 and CDR2: MNHNS, SASEGT. V shed 3 bases and J shed 0 bases, with 6 bases lying between them. CDR3 length: 13 amino acids.

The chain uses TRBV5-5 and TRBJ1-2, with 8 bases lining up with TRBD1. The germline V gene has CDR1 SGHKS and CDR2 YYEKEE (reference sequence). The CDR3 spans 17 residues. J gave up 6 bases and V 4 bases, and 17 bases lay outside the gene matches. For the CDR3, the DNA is TGTGCCAGCAGCCTGAAGGACAGGGTATCGTCTAAGAATGGCTACACCTTC. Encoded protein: CASSLKDRVSSKNGYTF.

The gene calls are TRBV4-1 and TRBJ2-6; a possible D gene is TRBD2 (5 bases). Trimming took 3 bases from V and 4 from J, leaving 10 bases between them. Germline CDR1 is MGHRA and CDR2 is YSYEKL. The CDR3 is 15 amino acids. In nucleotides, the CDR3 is TGCGCCAGCAGCCAGCCGGGATCCGGGGCCAACGTCCTGACTTTC. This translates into CASSQPGSGANVLTF.

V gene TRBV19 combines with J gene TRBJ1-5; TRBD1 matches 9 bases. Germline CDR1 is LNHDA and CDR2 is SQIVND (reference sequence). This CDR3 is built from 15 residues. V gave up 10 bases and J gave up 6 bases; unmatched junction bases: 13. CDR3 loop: CATNSGTGSGQPQHF. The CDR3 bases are TGTGCCACCAACTCCGGGACAGGGTCTGGTCAGCCCCAGCATTTT.